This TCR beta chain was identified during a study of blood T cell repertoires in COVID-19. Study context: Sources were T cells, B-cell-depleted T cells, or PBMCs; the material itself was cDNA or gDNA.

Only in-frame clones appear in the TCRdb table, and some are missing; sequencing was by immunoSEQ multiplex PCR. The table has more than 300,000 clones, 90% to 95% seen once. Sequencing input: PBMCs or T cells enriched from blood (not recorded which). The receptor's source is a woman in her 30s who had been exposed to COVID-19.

The CDR3 region has the DNA TGTGCCAGCAGCTTTCGACAGGGGGGAAGGCCTGAAGCTTTCTTT. The encoded protein is CASSFRQGGRPEAFF. The chain uses TRBV5-4 and TRBJ1-1, with TRBD1 matching over 9 bases. V lost 2 bases and J lost 6; bases outside the gene matches: 8. CDR1 and CDR2 from the germline V gene are SGHNT and YYREEE (reference sequence). This CDR3 has 15 amino acids. The whole variable domain, filled in from reference TRBV5-4 and TRBJ1-1, reads ETGVTQSPTHLIKTRGQQVTLRCSSQSGHNTVSWYQQALGQGPQFIFQYYREEENGRGNFPPRFSGLQFPNYSSELNVNALELDDSALYLCASSFRQGGRPEAFFGQGTRLTVV.